One T cell receptor beta chain is described in this entry. The antigen is unknown. The source of the sample is a study of T-cell memory formation after mild COVID-19. Study in general: TCR clusters were mostly confined to one donor each.

Constant-segment primers and 5'RACE yielded cDNA libraries for TCR alpha and TCR beta, each carrying sample barcodes and UMIs. TCRdb reprocessed the 5' RACE reads via MiXCR and lists one record per CDR3 protein. The sample holds more than 150,000 distinct CDR3 sequences, roughly 20% seen once. The study's findings and limits: Later expanders leaned CD4+, whereas clones that contracted between day 15 and 85 were balanced CD4/CD8. Pre-infection memory showed some responding clones, and this suggested that cross-reactive memory joined.

Sequences were obtained from PBMCs or a T cell subset sorted from them (not recorded which). This clonotype was sampled from a man younger than 35 who had mild COVID-19 (a few samples of this study predate the infection). Cell type and time point are not known.

CDR3 nucleotide sequence: TGCGCCAGCAGCGAGCTAGCGGGGGGGCGTGAGCAGTTCTTC. Protein sequence: CASSELAGGREQFF. The J gene is TRBJ2-1, the V gene TRBV5-1; TRBD2 aligns across 12 bases. The CDR3 covers 14 residues. Germline loops: CDR1 SGHRS, CDR2 YFSETQ. V was clipped by 4 bases and J by 9 bases; unmatched bases: 5.